The rows below give T cell receptor beta chains drawn from one sample of a study of blood T cell repertoires in COVID-19. Method: immunoSEQ multiplex PCR; TCRdb's copy keeps in-frame clones and lacks some. Among 350,000 to 500,000 clones listed, approximately 90% were seen once. The sample taken for sequencing was PBMCs or T cells enriched from blood (not recorded which). The receptors come from a woman younger than 35 who had been exposed to COVID-19. CDR3s leave out the opening cysteine and the closing phenylalanine or tryptophan.

J gene: TRBJ2-2; V gene: TRBV9; CDR3 protein: ASSVWSRGTGELF
J gene: TRBJ2-3; V gene: TRBV5-1; CDR3 protein: ASSLGASGSGTDTQY
J gene: TRBJ1-1; V gene: TRBV18; CDR3 protein: ASSPGTGVWAF
J gene: TRBJ1-2; V gene: TRBV27; CDR3 protein: ASWTGNYGYT
J gene: TRBJ2-6; V gene: TRBV7-9; CDR3 protein: ASRLTGSGANVLT
J gene: TRBJ2-1; V gene: TRBV28; CDR3 protein: ASSPVSYNEQF
J gene: TRBJ2-1; V gene: TRBV7-2; CDR3 protein: ASSLDTGSGEQF
J gene: TRBJ1-2; V gene: TRBV14; CDR3 protein: ASSPDRGYGYT
J gene: TRBJ2-7; V gene: TRBV5-1; CDR3 protein: ASSLVGAGREYEQY
J gene: TRBJ2-7; V gene: TRBV5-5; CDR3 protein: ASSLFLDIAYEQY
J gene: TRBJ2-3; V gene: TRBV28; CDR3 protein: ASSSSVAGGLTPGQY
J gene: TRBJ1-6; V gene: TRBV5-1; CDR3 protein: ASSFKEGSPLH
J gene: TRBJ2-7; V gene: TRBV4-3; CDR3 protein: ASSQVGLSSEQY
J gene: TRBJ2-3; V gene: TRBV18; CDR3 protein: ASSPQTGYTDTQY
J gene: TRBJ2-3; V gene: TRBV9; CDR3 protein: ASSFEGGGTDTQY
J gene: TRBJ1-5; V gene: TRBV2; CDR3 protein: ASRAGVSNQPQH